This T cell receptor (beta chain) was captured in a study of tumor-infiltrating lymphocytes in primary liver carcinoma. Findings and caveats of the study: The overlap of tumor-adjacent and tumor-blood pairs was smaller than that of tumor region pairs.

Trimming shortened V by 8 bases and J by 11 bases, and 17 bases separated the two germline ends. CDR3 length equals 12 residues. Germline loops: CDR1 SGHVS, CDR2 FQNEAQ. Note on this clonotype: Its antigen remains unidentified.

Starting material of approximately 500 ng total RNA yielded TCR beta cDNA via a constant-region primer. Libraries of TCR beta came from three nested multiplex PCR rounds with slightly modified ARM-PCR. Investigators reported that the first two PCR rounds, at 10 cycles each, used TRBV1-TRBV30 forward primers with a C-beta reverse primer. TCRdb itself ran the multiplex PCR reads through MiXCR, one entry per CDR3 protein. The sample holds about 64,000 distinct CDR3 sequences, about 71% seen once. Without any cell sorting, about 20-32 mg of bulk tissue yielded co-extracted RNA and DNA. The TCR sequence derives from a man aged 35 to 55 with primary liver carcinoma and hepatitis B virus infection. The chain couples TRBV7-8 to TRBJ2-3, with D tentatively TRBD2 (6 bases). The sequencing input was liver tumor tissue from sampling region 4. Stated subset: tumor region T4, right-lateral pole. Here the CDR3 reads CASWGVDEMQYF. In DNA form, the CDR3 reads TGTGCCAGCTGGGGGGTGGACGAGATGCAGTATTTT.